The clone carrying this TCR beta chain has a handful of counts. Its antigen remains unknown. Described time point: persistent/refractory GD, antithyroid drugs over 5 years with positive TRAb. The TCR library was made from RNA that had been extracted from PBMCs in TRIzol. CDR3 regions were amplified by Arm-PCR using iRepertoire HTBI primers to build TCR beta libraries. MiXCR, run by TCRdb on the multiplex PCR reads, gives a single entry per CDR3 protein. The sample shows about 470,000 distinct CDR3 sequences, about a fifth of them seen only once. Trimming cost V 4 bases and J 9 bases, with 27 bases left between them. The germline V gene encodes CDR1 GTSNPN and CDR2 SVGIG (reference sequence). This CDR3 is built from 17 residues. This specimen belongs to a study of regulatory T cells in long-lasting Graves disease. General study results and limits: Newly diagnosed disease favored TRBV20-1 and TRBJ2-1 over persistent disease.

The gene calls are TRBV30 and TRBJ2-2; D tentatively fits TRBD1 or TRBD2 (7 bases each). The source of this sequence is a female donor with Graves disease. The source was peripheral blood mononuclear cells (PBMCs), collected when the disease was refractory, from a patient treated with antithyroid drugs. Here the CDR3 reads CAWTPVQMTGRGRELFF. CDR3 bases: TGTGCCTGGACTCCTGTTCAGATGACAGGGAGGGGCCGGGAGCTGTTTTTT.